This T cell receptor (beta chain) was sequenced in a study of blood T cell repertoires in COVID-19. Study-wide context: Researchers got acute and convalescent COVID-19 samples from the United States, Italy and Spain.

Trimming shortened V by 1 base and J by 7 bases, and 15 bases separated the two germline ends. CDR3 length: 15 residues. Germline CDR1 and CDR2: SGHDT and YYEEEE. In the authors' workflow: Nucleated cell counts were estimated from reference gene primer amplification. Using immunoSEQ multiplex PCR, the repertoire was profiled, and TCRdb retains in-frame clones only, with some absent. V, J and clone size derive from that table, while D and trimming were established from the DNA sequence. The sample yields fewer than 450,000 clones, roughly 84% seen once. Participant-given clinical history determined each cohort assignment. Recovered Cohort 3 donors showed two negative PCRs, clearance, or symptom resolution.

Sequencing used PBMCs or T cells enriched from blood (not recorded which). The receptor was isolated from a woman under 40 who had recovered from COVID-19. The rearrangement links TRBV5-6 to TRBJ1-5, with D perhaps TRBD1 (6 bases). CDR3 bases: TGTGCCAGCAGCTTGCGGTTTCAGGGGAGCCAGCCCCAGCATTTT. This codes for CASSLRFQGSQPQHF. Combining the CDR3 with reference TRBV5-6 and TRBJ1-5 gives the whole variable domain DAGVTQSPTHLIKTRGQQVTLRCSPKSGHDTVSWYQQALGQGPQFIFQYYEEEERQRGNFPDRFSGHQFPNYSSELNVNALLLGDSALYLCASSLRFQGSQPQHFGDGTRLSIL.